A single T cell receptor beta chain is shown here with its context. The source of the sample is a study of T cell responses to AZD1222 COVID-19 vaccine. The trim removed 4 bases at V and 0 bases at J, leaving 3 bases unmatched. This CDR3 comprises 15 residues. Germline lookup yields CDR1 LNHDA and CDR2 SQIVND (reference sequence). Clones were read by immunoSEQ multiplex PCR, and TCRdb kept only the in-frame ones, dropping some. The data hold 100,000 to 150,000 clones, with 90% observed a single time. This TCR was sampled from an adult in good health. The sample here was peripheral blood, taken on day 0 of MenACWY control vaccination. This chain joins TRBV19 and TRBJ2-1, with 7 positions matching TRBD1. The CDR3 nucleotides are TGTGCCAGTAGTAGGGGACAGAGCTCCTACAATGAGCAGTTCTTC. This encodes CASSRGQSSYNEQFF.